Below are 2 T cell receptor beta chains sequenced from a single sample in a study of cytomegalovirus exposure and HLA in healthy donors. Researchers ran the PCR with 60 Vbeta and 13 Jbeta primers. Profiling relied on immunoSEQ multiplex PCR, and the TCRdb table lists in-frame clones only, not all of them. There are 120,000 or so clones in the sample; around 68% occur only once, and roughly 10% lies in the top ten. The sample consisted of PBMCs. Receptors were obtained from a woman aged 45-65 years in good health and CMV-seropositive.

The V gene is TRBV5-1, the J gene TRBJ2-2; TRBD1 matches 9 bases. Germline V CDR1 and CDR2: SGHRS, YFSETQ. The trim removed 7 bases at V and 6 bases at J, leaving 4 bases unmatched. The CDR3 spans 13 residues. The CDR3 sequence: CASEGQGAGELFF. CDR3 nucleotides: TGCGCCAGCGAGGGACAGGGCGCCGGGGAGCTGTTTTTT.

The genes are TRBV19 and TRBJ2-2; D is perhaps TRBD2 (6 bases). The V end lost 6 bases, the J end lost 7 bases, and 15 bases lay between the germline ends. The CDR3 covers 14 residues. In germline, CDR1 is LNHDA, CDR2 SQIVND (reference sequence). CDR3 bases: TGTGCCAGTAGATCGGAGGGTGTAGGCGGGGAGCTGTTTTTT. It translates to CASRSEGVGGELFF.